A single sample gave rise to the 3 T cell receptor beta chains below, sequenced in a study of cytomegalovirus exposure and HLA in healthy donors. Use of 60 Vbeta and 13 Jbeta primers characterized the PCR. Only in-frame clones appear in the TCRdb table, and some are missing; sequencing was by immunoSEQ multiplex PCR. The sample lists some 160,000 clones; roughly 73% were seen once. Sequencing was done on a sample of PBMCs. All receptors derive from a woman aged 25-40 years in good health and CMV-seronegative.

The rearrangement uses TRBV7-8 and TRBJ2-7; 8 bases match TRBD1. Germline V gene sequence: CDR1 SGHVS, CDR2 FQNEAQ. Germline trimming cut 1 base from V and 2 bases from J; bases unmatched to any gene: 7. The CDR3 length is 16 residues. The CDR3 DNA reads as TGTGCCAGCAGCTTAGAAGGACAGGGAACGGCCTACGAGCAGTACTTC. Protein product: CASSLEGQGTAYEQYF. Based on the CDR3 plus reference TRBV7-8 and TRBJ2-7, the full variable domain is GAGVSQSPRYKVAKRGQDVALRCDPISGHVSLFWYQQALGQGPEFLTYFQNEAQLDKSGLPSDRFFAERPEGSVSTLKIQRTQQEDSAVYLCASSLEGQGTAYEQYFGPGTRLTVT.

This clone was seen more than once but under ten times. The chain joins TRBV5-1 to TRBJ2-7; TRBD1 might be the D (6 bases). CDR1 SGHRS and CDR2 YFSETQ come from the germline V gene. The V gene lost 2 bases and the J gene lost 3 bases, with 12 bases spanning the gap. The CDR3 sequence is 14 residues long. The CDR3 DNA is TGCGCCAGCAGCTTATCCGGGACACTCTACGAGCAGTACTTC. This codes for CASSLSGTLYEQYF. Looking up the rest from reference TRBV5-1 and TRBJ2-7 gives the full variable domain: KAGVTQTPRYLIKTRGQQVTLSCSPISGHRSVSWYQQTPGQGLQFLFEYFSETQRNKGNFPGRFSGRQFSNSRSEMNVSTLELGDSALYLCASSLSGTLYEQYFGPGTRLTVT.

Only one count was recorded for this clone. The J gene is TRBJ2-7, the V gene TRBV18, with D perhaps TRBD2 (5 bases). CDR1 KGHSH and CDR2 LQKENI come from the germline V gene. This CDR3 has 13 residues. V was pared by 9 bases and J by 12 bases, with 24 bases between. The CDR3 DNA is TGTGCCAGTACAGAGGGTTACACGTACTTGCGGTACTTC. Translation gives CASTEGYTYLRYF.